Reported below is one T cell receptor (beta chain). Antigen: not known. TCRdb re-derived calls from the 5' RACE reads in MiXCR, one entry per CDR3 protein. The data contain roughly 170,000 distinct CDR3 sequences, around a sixth of them seen just once; the ten biggest clones take up about 4%. CDR3 length: 16 amino acids. J was trimmed by 2 bases and V by 5 bases; bases with no gene match: 9. Germline V lookup: CDR1 SEHNR, CDR2 FQNEAQ (reference sequence). The sample comes from a study of T-cell memory formation after mild COVID-19. Overall study results and limits: Contracting clones, day 15 to 85, had balanced CD4/CD8, and later expanders favored CD4+.

The sequence came from a man between 18 and 35 years old who had mild COVID-19 (a few samples of this study predate the infection). Cell type and time point are not known. Sequenced: PBMCs or a T cell subset sorted from them (not recorded which). This rearrangement joins TRBV7-9 to TRBJ2-3, with 8 bases that match TRBD2. CDR3 sequence reads: CASSPRGGLITDTQYF. The CDR3 nucleotides are TGTGCCAGCAGCCCCCGGGGGGGGCTTATCACAGATACGCAGTATTTT.